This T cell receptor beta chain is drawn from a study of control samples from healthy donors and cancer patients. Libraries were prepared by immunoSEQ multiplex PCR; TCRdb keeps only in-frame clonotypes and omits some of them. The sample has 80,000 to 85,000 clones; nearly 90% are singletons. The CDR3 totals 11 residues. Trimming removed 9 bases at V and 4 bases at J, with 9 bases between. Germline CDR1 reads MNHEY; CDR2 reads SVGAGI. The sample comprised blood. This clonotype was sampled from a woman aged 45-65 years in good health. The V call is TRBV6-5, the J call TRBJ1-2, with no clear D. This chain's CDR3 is CASGIGYGYTF. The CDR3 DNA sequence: TGTGCCAGTGGGATCGGCTATGGCTACACCTTC.